These T cell receptor beta chains were read from a single sample in a study of T cells after yellow fever vaccination. TCRdb independently ran MiXCR on the 5' RACE reads; one entry per CDR3 protein. Of hundreds of thousands of distinct CDR3 sequences in the sample, about 19% were seen once. Sequenced material: PBMCs, taken 15 days after the yellow fever booster vaccination. Every receptor here comes from a man aged 30 to 45 who received the YFV17D yellow fever vaccine. The conserved cysteine and the conserved F or W are not part of the CDR3 here. D genes are given only for firm matches. Clone size is stated in some rows and not others, as once, few, many or a class when expanded.

size	J	D	V	CDR3
.	TRBJ2-5	.	TRBV20-1	SAIYFPETQY
few	TRBJ2-5	.	TRBV29-1	SVAGSQETQY
few	TRBJ2-3	TRBD2	TRBV6-1	ASTSPGRGTDTQY
.	TRBJ2-2	.	TRBV29-1	SVGLQGTGELF
few	TRBJ2-1	.	TRBV20-1	SAPITSEQF
.	TRBJ2-7	TRBD1	TRBV27	ASSSFDRVYEQY
.	TRBJ2-3	.	TRBV12-3/TRBV12-4	ASRRPPTDTQY
.	TRBJ1-6	.	TRBV6-1	ASTKGAGVPWNSPLH
.	TRBJ2-1	TRBD2	TRBV7-2	ASSLEATSGYNEQF
few	TRBJ2-7	.	TRBV18	ASSPSMASGEQY
.	TRBJ2-7	TRBD2	TRBV5-6	ASSLLPGTRVYEQY
once	TRBJ2-1	TRBD2	TRBV29-1	SVARLAGVPHEQF
.	TRBJ2-3	TRBD2	TRBV7-9	ASSRLPGLEDTQY
.	TRBJ2-1	.	TRBV29-1	SVDTGYNEQF
.	TRBJ2-2	TRBD2	TRBV29-1	SARGDIGELF
.	TRBJ2-3	.	TRBV15	ATSKIADTQY
.	TRBJ2-7	.	TRBV3-1	ASSQVGGSSEQY
few	TRBJ2-7	TRBD2	TRBV27	ASSTPLAGEHEQY
.	TRBJ2-7	.	TRBV25-1	ASSSYASYEQY
many	TRBJ1-2	.	TRBV29-1	SARDAYGYT
few	TRBJ2-1	.	TRBV28	ASSERGGRAFSLKF
few	TRBJ2-1	.	TRBV7-9	ASTPLVGAYNEQF
.	TRBJ2-1	TRBD2	TRBV9	ASSVDLAGGDEQF
.	TRBJ2-3	TRBD2	TRBV9	ASSVAPSGSGYTQY
.	TRBJ2-3	.	TRBV7-2	ASSRPGVGDTQY
few	TRBJ2-2	TRBD2	TRBV29-1	SVGLARTGELF
.	TRBJ2-1	TRBD2	TRBV4-3	ASSQETSGWVLNEQF
.	TRBJ2-3	TRBD2	TRBV14	ASSQKGGLARTDTQY
few	TRBJ2-7	TRBD2	TRBV9	ASSTLAGEGEQY
once	TRBJ2-1	TRBD2	TRBV5-4	ASRSGTSGRTYNEQF
.	TRBJ1-4	TRBD1	TRBV12-3/TRBV12-4	ASSSWDRGPEKLF
.	TRBJ2-5	.	TRBV7-2	ASSPLGGGVKETQY